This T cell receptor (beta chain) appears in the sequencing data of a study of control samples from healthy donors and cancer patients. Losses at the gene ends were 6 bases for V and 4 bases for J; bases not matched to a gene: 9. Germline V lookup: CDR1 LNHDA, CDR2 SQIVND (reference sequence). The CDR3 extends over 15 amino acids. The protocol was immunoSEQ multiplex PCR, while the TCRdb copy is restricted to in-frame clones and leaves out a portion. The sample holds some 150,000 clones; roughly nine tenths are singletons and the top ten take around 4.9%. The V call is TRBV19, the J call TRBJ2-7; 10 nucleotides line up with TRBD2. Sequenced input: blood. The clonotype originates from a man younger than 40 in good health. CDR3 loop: CASSPASGSSYEQYF. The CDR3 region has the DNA TGTGCCAGTAGCCCAGCTAGCGGGAGTAGTTACGAGCAGTACTTC. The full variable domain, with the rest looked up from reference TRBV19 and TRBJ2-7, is DGGITQSPKYLFRKEGQNVTLSCEQNLNHDAMYWYRQDPGQGLRLIYYSQIVNDFQKGDIAEGYSVSREKKESFPLTVTSAQKNPTAFYLCASSPASGSSYEQYFGPGTRLTVT.